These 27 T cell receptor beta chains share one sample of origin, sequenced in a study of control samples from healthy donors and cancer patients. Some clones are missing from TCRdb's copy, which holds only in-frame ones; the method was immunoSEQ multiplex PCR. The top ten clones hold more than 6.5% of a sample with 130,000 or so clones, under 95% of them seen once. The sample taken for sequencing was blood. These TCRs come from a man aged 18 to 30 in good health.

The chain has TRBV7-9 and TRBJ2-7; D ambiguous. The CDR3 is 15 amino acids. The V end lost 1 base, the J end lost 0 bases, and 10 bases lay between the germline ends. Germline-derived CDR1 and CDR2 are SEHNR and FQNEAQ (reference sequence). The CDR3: CASSLEGGVSYEQYF. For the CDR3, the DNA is TGTGCCAGCAGCTTAGAGGGTGGGGTCTCCTACGAGCAGTACTTC.

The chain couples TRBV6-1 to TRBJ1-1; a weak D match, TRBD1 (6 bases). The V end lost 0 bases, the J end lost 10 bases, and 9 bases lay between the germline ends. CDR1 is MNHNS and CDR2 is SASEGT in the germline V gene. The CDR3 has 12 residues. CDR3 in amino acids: CASSEAGQRAFF. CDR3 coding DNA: TGTGCCAGCAGTGAAGCCGGACAGAGAGCTTTCTTT.

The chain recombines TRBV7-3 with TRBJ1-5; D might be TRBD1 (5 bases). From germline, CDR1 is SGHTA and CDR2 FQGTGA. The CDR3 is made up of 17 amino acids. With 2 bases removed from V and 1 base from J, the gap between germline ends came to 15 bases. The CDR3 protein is CASSLGDEEESNQPQHF. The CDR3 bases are TGTGCCAGCAGCTTAGGGGACGAGGAGGAAAGCAATCAGCCCCAGCATTTT.

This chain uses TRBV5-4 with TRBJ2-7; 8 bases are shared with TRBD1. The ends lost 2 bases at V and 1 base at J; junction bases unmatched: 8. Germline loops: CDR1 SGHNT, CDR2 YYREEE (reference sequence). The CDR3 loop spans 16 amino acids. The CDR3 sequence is CASSFGPGQESYEQYF. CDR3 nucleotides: TGTGCCAGCAGCTTCGGTCCGGGACAGGAATCCTACGAGCAGTACTTC.

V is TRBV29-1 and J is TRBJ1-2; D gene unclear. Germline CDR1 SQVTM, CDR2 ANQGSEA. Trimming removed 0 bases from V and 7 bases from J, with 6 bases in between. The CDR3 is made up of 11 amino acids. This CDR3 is CSVEDQGGYTF. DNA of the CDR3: TGCAGCGTTGAAGATCAAGGTGGCTACACCTTC.

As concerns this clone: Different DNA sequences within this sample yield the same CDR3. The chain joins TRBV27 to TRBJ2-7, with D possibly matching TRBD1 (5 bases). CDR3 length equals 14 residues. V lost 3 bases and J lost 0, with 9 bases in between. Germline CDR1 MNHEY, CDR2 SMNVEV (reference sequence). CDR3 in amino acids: CASSFGQGSYEQYF. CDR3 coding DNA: TGTGCCAGCAGTTTTGGCCAGGGCTCCTACGAGCAGTACTTC.

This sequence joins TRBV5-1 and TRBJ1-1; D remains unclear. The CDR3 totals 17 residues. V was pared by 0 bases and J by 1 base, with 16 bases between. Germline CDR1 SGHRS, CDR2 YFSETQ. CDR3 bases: TGCGCCAGCAGCTTGGCCGGTTTTGGTTCCGGGAACACTGAAGCTTTCTTT. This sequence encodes CASSLAGFGSGNTEAFF.

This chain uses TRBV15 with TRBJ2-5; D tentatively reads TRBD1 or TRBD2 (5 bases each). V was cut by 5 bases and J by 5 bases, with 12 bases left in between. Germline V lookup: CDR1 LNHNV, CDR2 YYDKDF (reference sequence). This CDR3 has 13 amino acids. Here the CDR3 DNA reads TGTGCCACCAGCCCTAGACAGCGGGAGACCCAGTACTTC. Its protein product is CATSPRQRETQYF.

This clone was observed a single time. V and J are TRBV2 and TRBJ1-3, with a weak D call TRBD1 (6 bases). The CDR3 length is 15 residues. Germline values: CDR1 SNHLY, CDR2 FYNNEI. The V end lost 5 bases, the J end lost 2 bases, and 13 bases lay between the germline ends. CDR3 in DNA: TGTGCCAGCAGTCGGGGGGCCGAGGCTGGAAACACCATATATTTT. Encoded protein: CASSRGAEAGNTIYF.

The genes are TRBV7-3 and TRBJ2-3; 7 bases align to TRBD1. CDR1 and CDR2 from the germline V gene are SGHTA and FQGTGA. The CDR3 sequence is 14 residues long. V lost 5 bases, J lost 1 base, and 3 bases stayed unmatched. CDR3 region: CASSTTGGTDTQYF. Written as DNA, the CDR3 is TGTGCCAGCAGCACAACAGGGGGCACAGATACGCAGTATTTT.

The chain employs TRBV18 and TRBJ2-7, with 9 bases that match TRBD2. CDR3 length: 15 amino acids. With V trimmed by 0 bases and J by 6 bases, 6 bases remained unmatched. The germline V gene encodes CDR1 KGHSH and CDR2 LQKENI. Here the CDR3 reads CASSPPAVAGAEQYF. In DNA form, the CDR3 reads TGTGCCAGCTCACCACCGGCGGTAGCGGGGGCCGAGCAGTACTTC.

CDR3 nucleotide sequence: TGTGCCAGCAGCTTAGATTCGGGCACCGGGGAGCTGTTTTTT. It is translated as CASSLDSGTGELFF. The chain joins TRBV7-2 to TRBJ2-2; D is unclear. Germline assignment: CDR1 SGHTA and CDR2 FQGNSA. V dropped 1 base and J dropped 4 bases, with 7 bases sitting between them. The CDR3 runs 14 residues.

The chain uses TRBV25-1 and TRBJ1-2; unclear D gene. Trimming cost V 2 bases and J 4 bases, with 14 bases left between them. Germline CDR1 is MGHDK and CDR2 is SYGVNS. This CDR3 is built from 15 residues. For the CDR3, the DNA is TGTGCCAGCAGTGAAAACGGCTTCTCAGGCTATGGCTACACCTTC. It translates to CASSENGFSGYGYTF.

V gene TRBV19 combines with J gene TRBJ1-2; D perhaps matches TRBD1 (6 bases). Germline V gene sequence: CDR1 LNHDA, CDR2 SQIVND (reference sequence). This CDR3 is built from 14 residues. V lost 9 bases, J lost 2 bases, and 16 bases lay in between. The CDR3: CASQLRTENYGYTF. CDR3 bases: TGTGCCAGCCAGCTTCGGACAGAAAACTATGGCTACACCTTC.

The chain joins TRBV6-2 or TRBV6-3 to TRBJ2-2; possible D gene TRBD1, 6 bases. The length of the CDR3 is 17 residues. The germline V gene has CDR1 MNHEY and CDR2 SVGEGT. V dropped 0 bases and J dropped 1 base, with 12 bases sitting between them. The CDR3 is CASSYSPRGMNTGELFF. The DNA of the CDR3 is TGTGCCAGCAGTTACTCACCTAGGGGGATGAACACCGGGGAGCTGTTTTTT.

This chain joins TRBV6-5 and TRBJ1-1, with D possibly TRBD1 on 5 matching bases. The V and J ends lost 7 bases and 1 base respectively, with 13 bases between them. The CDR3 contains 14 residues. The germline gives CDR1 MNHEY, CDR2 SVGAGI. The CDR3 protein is CASNQGRENTEAFF. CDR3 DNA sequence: TGTGCCAGCAACCAGGGTAGGGAGAACACTGAAGCTTTCTTT.

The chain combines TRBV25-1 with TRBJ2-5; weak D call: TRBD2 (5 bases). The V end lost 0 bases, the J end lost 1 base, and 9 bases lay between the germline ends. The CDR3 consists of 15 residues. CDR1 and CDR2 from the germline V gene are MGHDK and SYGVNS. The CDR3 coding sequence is TGTGCCAGCAGTGAATATGGGAGAATCCAAGAGACCCAGTACTTC. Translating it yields CASSEYGRIQETQYF.

The CDR3 loop is CASSFSRNYGYTF. As DNA, the CDR3 is TGTGCCAGCAGTTTCTCCAGGAACTATGGCTACACCTTC. The genes are TRBV12-3 or TRBV12-4 and TRBJ1-2, with unresolved D. This CDR3 contains 13 residues. V shed 3 bases and J shed 2 bases, with 7 bases lying between them.

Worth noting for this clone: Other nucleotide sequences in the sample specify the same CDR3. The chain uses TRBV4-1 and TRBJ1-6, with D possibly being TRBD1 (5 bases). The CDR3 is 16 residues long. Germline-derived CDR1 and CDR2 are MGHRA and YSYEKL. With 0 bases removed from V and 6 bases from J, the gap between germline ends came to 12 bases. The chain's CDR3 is CASSQEDGDFNSPLHF. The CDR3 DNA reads TGCGCCAGCAGCCAAGAGGATGGGGACTTTAATTCACCCCTCCACTTT.

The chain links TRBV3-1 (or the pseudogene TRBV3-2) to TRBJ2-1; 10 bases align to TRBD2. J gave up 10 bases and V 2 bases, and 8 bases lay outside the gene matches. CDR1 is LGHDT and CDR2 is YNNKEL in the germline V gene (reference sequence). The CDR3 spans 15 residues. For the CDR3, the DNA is TGTGCCAGCAGCCAACTGGGACTAGCGTCGGGCGAGCAGTTCTTC. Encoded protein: CASSQLGLASGEQFF.

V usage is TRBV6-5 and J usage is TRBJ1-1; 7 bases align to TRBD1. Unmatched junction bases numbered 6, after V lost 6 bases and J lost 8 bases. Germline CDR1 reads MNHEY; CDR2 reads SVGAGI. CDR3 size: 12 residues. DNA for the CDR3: TGTGCCAGCAGGCGTGGGACAGCGGAAGCTTTCTTT. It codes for CASRRGTAEAFF.

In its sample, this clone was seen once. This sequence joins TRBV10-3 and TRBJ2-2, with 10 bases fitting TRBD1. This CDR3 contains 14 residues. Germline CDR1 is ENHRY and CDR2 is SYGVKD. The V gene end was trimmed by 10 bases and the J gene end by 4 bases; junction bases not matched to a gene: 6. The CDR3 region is CATGQGGGTGELFF. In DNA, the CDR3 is TGTGCCACCGGACAGGGGGGAGGCACCGGGGAGCTGTTTTTT.

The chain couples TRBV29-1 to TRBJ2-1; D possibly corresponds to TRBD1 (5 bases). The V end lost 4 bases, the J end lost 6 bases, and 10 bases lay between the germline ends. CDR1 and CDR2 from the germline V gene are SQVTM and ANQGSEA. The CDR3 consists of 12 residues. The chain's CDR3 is CSVGVQANEQFF. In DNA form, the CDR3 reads TGCAGCGTTGGAGTACAGGCCAATGAGCAGTTCTTC.

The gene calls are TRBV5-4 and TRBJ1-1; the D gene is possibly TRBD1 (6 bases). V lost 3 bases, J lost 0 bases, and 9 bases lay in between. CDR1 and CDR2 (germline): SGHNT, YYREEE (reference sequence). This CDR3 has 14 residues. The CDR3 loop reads CASSWDTMNTEAFF. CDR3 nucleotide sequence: TGTGCCAGCAGCTGGGACACTATGAACACTGAAGCTTTCTTT.

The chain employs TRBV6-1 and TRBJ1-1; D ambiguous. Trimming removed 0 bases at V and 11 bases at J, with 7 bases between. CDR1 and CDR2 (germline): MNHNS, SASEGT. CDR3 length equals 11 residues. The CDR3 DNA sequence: TGTGCCAGCAGTGAAGCGGTTGTGGCTTTCTTT. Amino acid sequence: CASSEAVVAFF.

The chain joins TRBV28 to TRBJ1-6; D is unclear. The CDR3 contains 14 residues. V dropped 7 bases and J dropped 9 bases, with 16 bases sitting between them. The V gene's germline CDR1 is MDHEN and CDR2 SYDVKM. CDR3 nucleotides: TGTGCCAGCACCCTGGGAGCCCACAGTTCACCCCTCCACTTT. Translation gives CASTLGAHSSPLHF.

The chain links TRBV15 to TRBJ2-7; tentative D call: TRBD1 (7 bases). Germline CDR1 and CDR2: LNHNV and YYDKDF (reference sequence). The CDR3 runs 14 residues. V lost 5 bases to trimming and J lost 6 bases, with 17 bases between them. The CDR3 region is CATSPGGTEIEQYF. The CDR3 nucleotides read TGTGCCACCAGCCCCGGAGGGACAGAGATCGAGCAGTACTTC.